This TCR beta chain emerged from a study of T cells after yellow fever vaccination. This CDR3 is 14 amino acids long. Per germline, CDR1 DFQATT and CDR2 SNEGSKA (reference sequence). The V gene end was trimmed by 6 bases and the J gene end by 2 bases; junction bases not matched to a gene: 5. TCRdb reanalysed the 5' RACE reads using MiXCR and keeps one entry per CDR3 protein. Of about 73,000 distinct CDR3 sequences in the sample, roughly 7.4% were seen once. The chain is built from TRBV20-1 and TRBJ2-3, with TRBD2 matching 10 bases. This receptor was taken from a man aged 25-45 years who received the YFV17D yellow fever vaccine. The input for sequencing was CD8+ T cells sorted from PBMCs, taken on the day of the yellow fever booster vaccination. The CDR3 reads CSAPLAGSTDTQYF. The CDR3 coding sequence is TGCAGTGCGCCACTAGCGGGATCCACAGATACGCAGTATTTT.